A single sample gave rise to the 7 T cell receptor beta chains below, sequenced in a study of T cell repertoires in cytomegalovirus infection. Each CDR3 protein is one row after TCRdb ran MiXCR on the reads. Of almost 300,000 distinct CDR3 sequences detected, roughly a tenth appear once; the ten largest clones hold around 2.5%. Sequenced: PBMCs. The origin of the receptors is a human donor in good health (CMV status not recorded). Some clones in this sample may be carry-over from other donors' samples.

This clonotype was counted ten times or more. V and J are TRBV7-2 and TRBJ2-1; possible D gene TRBD1, 6 bases. This CDR3 contains 13 residues. Germline-derived CDR1 and CDR2 are SGHTA and FQGNSA. V was pared by 3 bases and J by 10 bases, with 13 bases between. The CDR3 DNA reads as TGTGCCAGCAGCTTGGGGGCAGGGGCCGAGCAGTTCTTC. It yields the protein CASSLGAGAEQFF.

The table lists this clonotype with a few counts. The rearrangement uses TRBV4-3 and TRBJ2-1; a weak D match, TRBD2 (6 bases). V lost 4 bases and J 3 bases, leaving 13 bases between the germline ends. Germline-derived CDR1 and CDR2 are LGHNA and YSLEER. CDR3 length equals 15 residues. The CDR3: CASSRRLEVYNEQFF. CDR3 DNA sequence: TGCGCCAGCAGCCGGCGACTAGAGGTCTACAATGAGCAGTTCTTC.

J is TRBJ2-3 and V is TRBV29-1, with 10 positions matching TRBD2. V was pared by 7 bases and J by 2 bases, with 3 bases of the junction left unmatched. Per germline, CDR1 SQVTM and CDR2 ANQGSEA. This CDR3 comprises 13 residues. CDR3 nucleotide sequence: TGCAGCGACGGACTAGCGGACACAGATACGCAGTATTTT. Translated: CSDGLADTDTQYF.

This clonotype was counted many times. The chain links TRBV28 to TRBJ2-7; unclear D gene. Between the trimmed V and J ends, which lost 2 bases and 0 bases, there was a span of 8 bases. From germline, CDR1 is MDHEN and CDR2 SYDVKM. CDR3 length: 14 amino acids. CDR3 in amino acids: CASSLIQSSYEQYF. The CDR3 nucleotides are TGTGCCAGCAGTTTAATACAGAGCTCCTACGAGCAGTACTTC.

This clonotype was recorded at least ten times. The V gene is TRBV5-6, the J gene TRBJ2-1; the match to TRBD2 covers 8 bases. The trim removed 1 base at V and 2 bases at J, leaving 5 bases unmatched. This CDR3 region has 16 residues. Germline V lookup: CDR1 SGHDT, CDR2 YYEEEE. CDR3 in amino acids: CASSLIAGGPYNEQFF. CDR3 coding DNA: TGTGCCAGCAGCTTGATTGCGGGGGGTCCCTACAATGAGCAGTTCTTC.

This clonotype showed up just a few times. The limits of the CDR3 on the DNA are not certain, so only TCRdb's listed CDR3 is given. The chain carries TRBV20-1 and TRBJ2-1; TRBD1, the table's D call, was not compared with the DNA. Germline values: CDR1 DFQATT, CDR2 SNEGSKA (reference sequence). Both ends counted, the CDR3 spans 16 residues. CDR3: CSARASVRGFYNEQFF.

This clonotype was seen a few times. Its ends do not fully match the called genes, so a read error is possible. The rearrangement uses TRBV28 and TRBJ1-2; D unclear. In germline, CDR1 is MDHEN, CDR2 SYDVKM. The CDR3 has 12 residues. CDR3 sequence: CACSTRTYGYTF. The DNA of the CDR3 is TGTGCCTGCAGCACGCGGACCTATGGCTACACCTTC.